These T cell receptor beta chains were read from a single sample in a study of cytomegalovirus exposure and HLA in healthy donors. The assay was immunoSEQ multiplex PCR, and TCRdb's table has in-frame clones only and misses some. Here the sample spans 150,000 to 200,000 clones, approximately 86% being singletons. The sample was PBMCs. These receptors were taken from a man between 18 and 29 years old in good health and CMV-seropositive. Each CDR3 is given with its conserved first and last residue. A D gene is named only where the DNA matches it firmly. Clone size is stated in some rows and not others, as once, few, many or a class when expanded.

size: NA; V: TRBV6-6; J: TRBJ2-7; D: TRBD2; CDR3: CASSPPGLGATEQYF; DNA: TGTGCCAGCAGCCCCCCGGGACTAGGCGCTACAGAGCAGTACTTC
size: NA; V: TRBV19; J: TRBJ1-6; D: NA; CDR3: CASSIATGINSPLHF; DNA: TGTGCCAGTAGTATAGCCACAGGGATCAATTCACCCCTCCACTTT
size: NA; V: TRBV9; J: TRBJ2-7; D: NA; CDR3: CASSVGGGTSYEQYF; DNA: TGTGCCAGCAGCGTAGGAGGAGGGACCAGCTACGAGCAGTACTTC
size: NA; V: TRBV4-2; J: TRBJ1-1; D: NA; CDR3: CASSQDSDTEAFF; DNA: TGTGCCAGCAGCCAAGACAGTGACACTGAAGCTTTCTTT
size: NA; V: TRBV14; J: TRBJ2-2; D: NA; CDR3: CASSPRIRTDDTGELFF; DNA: TGTGCCAGCAGTCCCCGAATCCGTACAGACGACACCGGGGAGCTGTTTTTT
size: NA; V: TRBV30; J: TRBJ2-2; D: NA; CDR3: CAWSVGSYTGELFF; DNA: TGTGCCTGGAGTGTTGGGAGTTACACCGGGGAGCTGTTTTTT
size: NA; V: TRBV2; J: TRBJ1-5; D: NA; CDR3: CATTPGVKDQPQHF; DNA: TGTGCCACAACCCCAGGGGTTAAAGATCAGCCCCAGCATTTT
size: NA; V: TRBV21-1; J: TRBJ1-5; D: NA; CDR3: CASRGPDRGSSNQPQHF; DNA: TGTGCCAGTAGGGGCCCCGACAGGGGCTCGAGCAATCAGCCCCAGCATTTT
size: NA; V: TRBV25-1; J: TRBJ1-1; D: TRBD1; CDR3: CASGRDRKAFF; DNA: TGTGCCAGTGGGCGGGACAGGAAAGCTTTCTTT
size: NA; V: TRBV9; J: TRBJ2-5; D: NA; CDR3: CASSVGQDQETQYF; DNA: TGTGCCAGCAGCGTAGGTCAGGATCAAGAGACCCAGTACTTC
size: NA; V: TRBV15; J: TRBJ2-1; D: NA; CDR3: CATSSLNEQFF; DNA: TGTGCCACCAGCAGTCTCAATGAGCAGTTCTTC
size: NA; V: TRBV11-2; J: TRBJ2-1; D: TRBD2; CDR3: CASSSTHSGSFSGEQFF; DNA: TGTGCCAGCAGCTCGACCCACAGCGGGAGCTTCTCAGGTGAGCAGTTCTTC
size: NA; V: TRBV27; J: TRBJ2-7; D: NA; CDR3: CASSLGRGAYEQYF; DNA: TGTGCCAGCAGCCTGGGACGGGGGGCGTACGAGCAGTACTTC
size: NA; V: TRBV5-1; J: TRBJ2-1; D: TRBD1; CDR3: CASTKGTDNNEQFF; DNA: TGCGCCAGCACCAAAGGGACAGATAACAATGAGCAGTTCTTC
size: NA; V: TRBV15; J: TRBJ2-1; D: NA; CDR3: CATSSKYTYNEQFF; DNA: TGTGCCACCAGCAGTAAATACACATACAATGAGCAGTTCTTC
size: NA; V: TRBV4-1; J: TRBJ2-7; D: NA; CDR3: CAGDRGAAVSGGRTYEQYF; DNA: TGCGCCGGGGACAGGGGGGCCGCGGTTAGCGGGGGGCGGACCTACGAGCAGTACTTC
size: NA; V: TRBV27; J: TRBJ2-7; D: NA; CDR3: CASSLSGGTTYEQYF; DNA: TGTGCCAGCAGTTTATCTGGGGGGACGACCTACGAGCAGTACTTC
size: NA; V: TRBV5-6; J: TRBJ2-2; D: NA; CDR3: CASSLVEFWAGELFF; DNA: TGTGCCAGCAGCTTGGTGGAGTTTTGGGCCGGGGAGCTGTTTTTT
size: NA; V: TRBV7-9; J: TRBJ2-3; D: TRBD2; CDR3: CASSLPSGGASLDTQYF; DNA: TGTGCCAGCAGCTTACCTAGCGGGGGGGCCAGTTTAGATACGCAGTATTTT
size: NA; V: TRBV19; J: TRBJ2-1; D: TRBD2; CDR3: CATTAGALSYNEQFF; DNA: TGTGCCACTACAGCGGGGGCTCTCTCCTACAATGAGCAGTTCTTC
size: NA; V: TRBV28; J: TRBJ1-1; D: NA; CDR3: CASRQTNTEAFF; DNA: TGTGCCAGCCGACAGACGAACACTGAAGCTTTCTTT
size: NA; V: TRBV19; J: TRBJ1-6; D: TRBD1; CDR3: CASSISGQGPNSPLHF; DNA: TGTGCCAGTAGTATATCCGGACAGGGGCCTAATTCACCCCTCCACTTT
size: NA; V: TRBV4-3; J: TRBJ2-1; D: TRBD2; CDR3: CASSPSLAGGPYEQFF; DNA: TGCGCCAGCAGTCCGTCACTAGCGGGAGGGCCTTATGAGCAGTTCTTC
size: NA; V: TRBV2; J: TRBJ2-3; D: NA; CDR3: CATTRSDTQYF; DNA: TGTGCCACCACGCGATCAGATACGCAGTATTTT
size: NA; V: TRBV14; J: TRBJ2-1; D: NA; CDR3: CASSHRSLGYNEQFF; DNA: TGTGCCAGCAGCCACCGCTCACTCGGTTACAATGAGCAGTTCTTC
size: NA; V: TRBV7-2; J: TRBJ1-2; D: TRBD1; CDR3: CASSLAGQGFGGYTF; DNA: TGTGCCAGCAGCTTAGCCGGACAGGGTTTTGGGGGCTACACCTTC
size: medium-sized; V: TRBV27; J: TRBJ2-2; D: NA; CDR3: CASNLRPGNTGELFF; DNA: TGTGCCAGCAACCTACGTCCAGGGAACACCGGGGAGCTGTTTTTT
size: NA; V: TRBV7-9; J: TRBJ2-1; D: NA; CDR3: CASTGESREQFF; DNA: TGTGCCAGCACCGGTGAGAGCCGTGAGCAGTTCTTC
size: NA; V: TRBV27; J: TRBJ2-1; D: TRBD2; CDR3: CASSLLAGVYNEQFF; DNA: TGTGCCAGCAGTTTATTAGCGGGGGTTTACAATGAGCAGTTCTTC
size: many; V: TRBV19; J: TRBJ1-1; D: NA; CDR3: CASSSRPGIADTEAFF; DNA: TGTGCCAGTAGTTCCCGCCCAGGGATAGCTGACACTGAAGCTTTCTTT
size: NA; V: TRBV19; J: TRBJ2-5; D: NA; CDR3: CASSSTPYQETQYF; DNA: TGTGCCAGTAGTTCGACACCATACCAAGAGACCCAGTACTTC